This T cell receptor beta chain originates from a study of T cell repertoires in aging, cancer and after chemotherapy. Rearranged V-D-J TRB sequences were amplified with a mixed TRB-A/B primer pool. TCRdb reprocessed the multiplex PCR reads via MiXCR and lists one record per CDR3 protein. The table records over 950 distinct CDR3 sequences, approximately 18% of them present only once. By its share, this clonotype is medium-sized. The CDR3 contains 13 residues. V lost 6 bases, J lost 2 bases, and 10 bases lay in between. CDR1 is SQVTM, CDR2 ANQGSEA, per germline. Peripheral blood genomic DNA, not sorted cells or RNA, was the template.

The sequenced sample consisted of blood. The receptor comes from a human donor with a solid tumor. V usage is TRBV29-1 and J usage is TRBJ2-2; D is unresolved. This chain's CDR3 is CSVMTENTGELFF. The CDR3 coding sequence is TGCAGCGTGATGACGGAAAACACCGGGGAGCTGTTTTTT.